Below, 30 T cell receptor beta chains from the same sample are listed, as sequenced in a study of blood T cell repertoires in COVID-19. The method was immunoSEQ multiplex PCR; TCRdb's version includes in-frame clones alone and lacks a portion of them. The table lists about 190,000 clones, around nine tenths of them singletons, with roughly 6.2% in the top ten. The sequenced sample consisted of peripheral blood. The receptor set was obtained from a middle-aged woman who had recovered from COVID-19.

The J gene is TRBJ2-7, the V gene TRBV6-2 or TRBV6-3, with D maybe TRBD2 (7 bases). Trimming removed 4 bases from V and 6 bases from J, with 13 bases in between. Germline assignment: CDR1 MNHEY and CDR2 SVGEGT. There are 13 residues in the CDR3. CDR3 loop: CASSWGGAIEQYF. The DNA of the CDR3 is TGTGCCAGCAGTTGGGGGGGGGCAATCGAGCAGTACTTC.

This chain joins TRBV12-3 or TRBV12-4 and TRBJ2-7, with D unclear. This CDR3 spans 12 amino acids. V lost 6 bases, J lost 6 bases, and 12 bases lay in between. This CDR3 is CASSRPPREQYF. The CDR3 DNA follows: TGTGCCAGCAGCCGTCCCCCTCGCGAGCAGTACTTC.

The rearrangement links TRBV5-4 to TRBJ2-7, with 9 bases identical to TRBD1. Per germline, CDR1 SGHNT and CDR2 YYREEE (reference sequence). CDR3 size: 14 residues. V was pared by 4 bases and J by 6 bases, with 8 bases of the junction left unmatched. The CDR3 DNA is TGTGCCAGCAGCCGAACCGGGACAGGGTCCGAGCAGTACTTC. As protein: CASSRTGTGSEQYF.

J is TRBJ2-3 and V is TRBV14; 7 nucleotides line up with TRBD2. This CDR3 is 18 amino acids long. Per the germline V gene, CDR1 is SGHDN and CDR2 is FVKESK. V was clipped by 2 bases and J by 4 bases; unmatched bases: 15. The CDR3 loop reads CASSQRMSGSGLPDTQYF. In DNA form, the CDR3 reads TGTGCCAGCAGCCAACGCATGTCTGGTAGCGGGCTCCCAGATACGCAGTATTTT.

This chain links TRBV29-1 with TRBJ2-1; TRBD2 aligns across 12 bases. After removal of 7 bases from V and 6 bases from J, the junction contained 4 bases not matched to a gene. Germline V gene data show CDR1 as SQVTM and CDR2 as ANQGSEA. The CDR3 totals 13 residues. The CDR3 region is CSGGTSGFNEQFF. The CDR3, as DNA: TGCAGCGGCGGGACTAGCGGGTTCAATGAGCAGTTCTTC.

This sequence joins TRBV7-2 and TRBJ2-3; 8 nucleotides align to TRBD2. The CDR3 spans 18 residues. J lost 0 bases, V lost 1 base, and 9 bases had no gene match. Germline V gene lookup returns CDR1 SGHTA and CDR2 FQGNSA. The CDR3 nucleotides read TGTGCCAGCAGCTTAGAGAAGGGAGCGGGGGCTAGCACAGATACGCAGTATTTT. Translated, it gives CASSLEKGAGASTDTQYF.

The chain couples TRBV2 to TRBJ1-5, with D uncertain. Germline loops: CDR1 SNHLY, CDR2 FYNNEI. V shed 1 base and J shed 3 bases, with 10 bases lying between them. CDR3 length: 15 residues. CDR3 coding DNA: TGTGCCAGCAGTGAAGAAAGAGGGTACAATCAGCCCCAGCATTTT. This gives the protein CASSEERGYNQPQHF.

V and J are TRBV28 and TRBJ1-5, with D perhaps TRBD1 (5 bases). V lost 6 bases and J 6 bases, leaving 18 bases between the germline ends. Germline-derived CDR1 and CDR2 are MDHEN and SYDVKM. CDR3 length: 15 amino acids. The CDR3 nucleotides read TGTGCCAGCAGCCCGGTACGACAGCCTTCTCAGCCCCAGCATTTT. Translation gives CASSPVRQPSQPQHF. The variable domain in full, with the rest retrieved from reference TRBV28 and TRBJ1-5, is DVKVTQSSRYLVKRTGEKVFLECVQDMDHENMFWYRQDPGLGLRLIYFSYDVKMKEKGDIPEGYSVSREKKERFSLILESASTNQTSMYLCASSPVRQPSQPQHFGDGTRLSIL.

The chain couples TRBV6-6 to TRBJ1-2, with 10 bases matching TRBD1. This CDR3 comprises 14 residues. Losses at the gene ends were 7 bases for V and 7 bases for J; bases not matched to a gene: 9. Germline lookup yields CDR1 MNHNY and CDR2 SVGAGI (reference sequence). Here the CDR3 DNA reads TGTGCCAGCATGCCCGGGACAGGGGTGTTTGGCTACACCTTC. It codes for CASMPGTGVFGYTF.

The V gene is TRBV27, the J gene TRBJ2-7; D might be TRBD1 (6 bases). From germline, CDR1 is MNHEY and CDR2 SMNVEV (reference sequence). This CDR3 region has 15 residues. V was shortened by 4 bases and J by 4 bases, with 17 bases between the two germline ends. In DNA, the CDR3 is TGTGCCAGCAGTTCCCGCTCGACAGGCGCATACGAGCAGTACTTC. It yields the protein CASSSRSTGAYEQYF.

The chain recombines TRBV7-6 with TRBJ2-2; unclear D gene. With 0 bases removed from V and 5 bases from J, the gap between germline ends came to 10 bases. Germline CDR1 SGHVS, CDR2 FNYEAQ. The CDR3 covers 15 residues. The CDR3, as DNA: TGTGCCAGCAGCTTAGCGCCAGAGGCAACCGGGGAGCTGTTTTTT. Translated, it gives CASSLAPEATGELFF.

The chain carries TRBV6-5 and TRBJ1-2; a possible D gene is TRBD1 (5 bases). This CDR3 region has 14 residues. Germline V gives CDR1 MNHEY, CDR2 SVGAGI. Trimming cost V 6 bases and J 3 bases, with 14 bases left between them. The CDR3 DNA reads as TGTGCCAGCAGCTCCCCAGGGAACTACTATGGCTACACCTTC. Its protein product is CASSSPGNYYGYTF.

This chain uses TRBV5-4 with TRBJ2-4; 7 nucleotides agree with TRBD2. Germline CDR1 reads SGHNT; CDR2 reads YYREEE (reference sequence). The CDR3 runs 15 residues. Losses at the gene ends were 0 bases for V and 9 bases for J; bases not matched to a gene: 9. The CDR3: CASSLGGTNWGIQYF. In nucleotides, the CDR3 is TGTGCCAGCAGCTTGGGCGGGACTAATTGGGGCATTCAGTACTTC.

The chain has TRBV29-1 and TRBJ1-2; TRBD1 aligns across 8 bases. Germline V CDR1 and CDR2: SQVTM, ANQGSEA. The junction had 7 bases not matched to a gene; V was cut back by 6 bases and J by 7 bases. The CDR3 length is 12 residues. The CDR3 here is CSVDGQGGGYTF. The CDR3 nucleotides are TGCAGCGTGGATGGACAGGGCGGTGGCTACACCTTC.

V gene TRBV28 combines with J gene TRBJ2-1; the match to TRBD2 covers 7 bases. V shed 5 bases and J 4 bases; nucleotides not matched to a gene: 11. This CDR3 comprises 16 residues. Germline V gene sequence: CDR1 MDHEN, CDR2 SYDVKM. The CDR3 nucleotides are TGTGCCAGCAGTCCACTTGGGGCGGGAGCTTACAATGAGCAGTTCTTC. Translating gives CASSPLGAGAYNEQFF.

V gene TRBV19 combines with J gene TRBJ1-2; 9 bases align to TRBD1. Trimming took 6 bases from V and 0 from J; bases not matched to a gene: 8. The CDR3 length is 16 residues. CDR1 LNHDA and CDR2 SQIVND come from the germline V gene (reference sequence). CDR3 region: CASSPPGQGTNYGYTF. The DNA of the CDR3 is TGTGCCAGTAGCCCCCCGGGACAGGGAACTAACTATGGCTACACCTTC.

This clone was counted a few times. V is TRBV7-3 and J is TRBJ2-2; D may be TRBD1 (5 bases). This CDR3 has 14 amino acids. From germline, CDR1 is SGHTA and CDR2 FQGTGA. Between the trimmed V and J ends, which lost 5 bases and 4 bases, there was a span of 11 bases. Written as DNA, the CDR3 is TGTGCCAGCAGCGTCCAGGGTAGCACCGGGGAGCTGTTTTTT. This sequence encodes CASSVQGSTGELFF.

The rearrangement joins TRBV7-9 to TRBJ2-1; D uncertain. Germline V lookup: CDR1 SEHNR, CDR2 FQNEAQ (reference sequence). V gave up 1 base and J gave up 6 bases, with 13 bases separating them. The CDR3 is 15 residues long. The CDR3 sequence: CASSLESAATNEQFF. The CDR3 bases are TGTGCCAGCAGCTTAGAGTCGGCGGCGACCAATGAGCAGTTCTTC.

This clone occurred once. The chain combines TRBV9 with TRBJ2-1, with 9 bases lining up with TRBD1. Germline CDR1 is SGDLS and CDR2 is YYNGEE. V was clipped by 4 bases and J by 6 bases; unmatched bases: 8. This CDR3 contains 15 residues. This CDR3 is CASSPVGTGLNEQFF. For the CDR3, the DNA is TGTGCCAGCAGCCCAGTCGGGACAGGGCTCAATGAGCAGTTCTTC.

This chain uses TRBV5-8 with TRBJ2-2; D not certain. V was cut by 0 bases and J by 6 bases, with 6 bases left in between. CDR1 is SGHTS, CDR2 YDEGEE, per germline. The CDR3 length is 13 residues. CDR3 in DNA: TGTGCCAGCAGCTTGGCCCGGGCCGGGGAGCTGTTTTTT. It encodes CASSLARAGELFF.

J is TRBJ2-2 and V is TRBV14; 9 nucleotides line up with TRBD2. CDR3 size: 15 residues. Germline V gene lookup returns CDR1 SGHDN and CDR2 FVKESK. V trimming: 3 bases; J trimming: 6 bases; junction bases outside the gene matches: 5. The CDR3 region has the DNA TGTGCCAGCAGCCACGGGACTAGCTTTTCCGGGGAGCTGTTTTTT. Its translation is CASSHGTSFSGELFF.

This clone appeared a single time. V is TRBV7-3 and J is TRBJ2-1; TRBD2 matches at 7 bases. CDR3 length equals 16 residues. Germline values: CDR1 SGHTA, CDR2 FQGTGA. V trimming: 1 base; J trimming: 6 bases; junction bases outside the gene matches: 9. The CDR3 DNA reads as TGTGCCAGCAGCTTAATGGGAGGGGTTGATGGCAATGAGCAGTTCTTC. It translates to CASSLMGGVDGNEQFF.

The CDR3 DNA reads TGCGCCAGCAGCTTCGGGACAGGGGTCCACCTCGAAAACATTCAGTACTTC. Amino acid sequence: CASSFGTGVHLENIQYF. This chain uses TRBV5-1 with TRBJ2-4, with 10 positions matching TRBD1. After removal of 2 bases from V and 5 bases from J, the junction contained 10 bases not matched to a gene. Germline V gene sequence: CDR1 SGHRS, CDR2 YFSETQ. The CDR3 is made up of 17 amino acids.

The chain carries TRBV7-9 and TRBJ1-4; no clear D. Deletions cut 6 bases from V and 7 bases from J, with 12 bases between. CDR1 is SEHNR, CDR2 FQNEAQ, per germline (reference sequence). This CDR3 has 13 residues. CDR3 nucleotide sequence: TGTGCCAGCAGTAGCCTCGAGGGTGAAAAACTGTTTTTT. Translating gives CASSSLEGEKLFF.

The V gene is TRBV19, the J gene TRBJ2-2; 9 bases map to TRBD2. This CDR3 is 16 amino acids long. CDR1 and CDR2 from the germline V gene are LNHDA and SQIVND (reference sequence). The ends lost 7 bases at V and 0 bases at J; junction bases unmatched: 6. In DNA, the CDR3 is TGTGCCAGTATTGAGCGGGAGGTTACGAACACCGGGGAGCTGTTTTTT. It encodes CASIEREVTNTGELFF. Looking up the rest from reference TRBV19 and TRBJ2-2 gives the full variable domain: DGGITQSPKYLFRKEGQNVTLSCEQNLNHDAMYWYRQDPGQGLRLIYYSQIVNDFQKGDIAEGYSVSREKKESFPLTVTSAQKNPTAFYLCASIEREVTNTGELFFGEGSRLTVL.

The chain recombines TRBV5-1 with TRBJ1-3; D is unclear. The CDR3 has 13 residues. V dropped 0 bases and J dropped 3 bases, with 4 bases sitting between them. Germline V CDR1 and CDR2: SGHRS, YFSETQ. The CDR3 is CASSLASGNTIYF. In DNA, the CDR3 is TGCGCCAGCAGCTTGGCCAGTGGAAACACCATATATTTT.

This clone was seen just once. The chain links TRBV27 to TRBJ1-1, with 8 bases matching TRBD1. V shed 8 bases, J shed 11 bases, and the junction held 13 bases outside the gene matches. From germline, CDR1 is MNHEY and CDR2 SMNVEV (reference sequence). The CDR3 is made up of 13 amino acids. CDR3 residues: CASFPGGGGRAFF. CDR3 sequence (DNA): TGTGCCAGCTTCCCAGGGGGCGGGGGAAGGGCTTTCTTT.

V usage is TRBV11-2 and J usage is TRBJ2-1; perhaps TRBD1 as D (6 bases). This CDR3 contains 14 residues. Germline V gene data show CDR1 as SGHAT and CDR2 as FQNNGV. V shed 5 bases and J shed 4 bases, with 12 bases lying between them. CDR3: CASSAGDIYNEQFF. CDR3 in DNA: TGTGCCAGCAGCGCAGGGGACATTTACAATGAGCAGTTCTTC.

The V gene is TRBV4-1, the J gene TRBJ2-1, with 15 bases matching TRBD2. V shed 4 bases and J 5 bases; nucleotides not matched to a gene: 9. The CDR3 has 18 amino acids. Germline CDR1 is MGHRA and CDR2 is YSYEKL. CDR3 sequence: CASSPGLAGGALDNEQFF. The CDR3 region has the DNA TGCGCCAGCAGCCCGGGACTAGCGGGAGGCGCCTTGGACAATGAGCAGTTCTTC.

V usage is TRBV19 and J usage is TRBJ2-2, with TRBD1 matching 10 bases. CDR1 is LNHDA and CDR2 is SQIVND in the germline V gene (reference sequence). This CDR3 spans 16 amino acids. Unmatched junction bases numbered 4, after V lost 3 bases and J lost 3 bases. This CDR3 reads CASSIDGTGDTGELFF. Written as DNA, the CDR3 is TGTGCCAGTAGTATTGATGGGACAGGGGACACCGGGGAGCTGTTTTTT.